The T cell receptor beta chain under discussion was sequenced for a study of blood T cell repertoires in COVID-19. Study background: T cells, B-cell-depleted T cells, or PBMCs provided the cDNA or gDNA that served as material.

Data came from immunoSEQ multiplex PCR; TCRdb stores just in-frame clones and leaves some out. The data hold 190,000 or so clones, with 84% observed a single time. Participants were aged roughly 18 to 100 years from 20 to 30 US areas. Participants' reported clinical history set cohort assignment. The CDR3 totals 13 residues. V lost 5 bases to trimming and J lost 6 bases, with 13 bases between them. In germline, CDR1 is KGHSH, CDR2 LQKENI. The chain couples TRBV18 to TRBJ1-2; D gene ambiguous. This TCR was recovered from a man between 40 and 49 years old who had recovered from COVID-19. The specimen sequenced was PBMCs or T cells enriched from blood (not recorded which). Here the CDR3 reads CASSAGIQNGYTF. The CDR3, as DNA: TGTGCCAGCTCAGCCGGGATTCAAAATGGCTACACCTTC.